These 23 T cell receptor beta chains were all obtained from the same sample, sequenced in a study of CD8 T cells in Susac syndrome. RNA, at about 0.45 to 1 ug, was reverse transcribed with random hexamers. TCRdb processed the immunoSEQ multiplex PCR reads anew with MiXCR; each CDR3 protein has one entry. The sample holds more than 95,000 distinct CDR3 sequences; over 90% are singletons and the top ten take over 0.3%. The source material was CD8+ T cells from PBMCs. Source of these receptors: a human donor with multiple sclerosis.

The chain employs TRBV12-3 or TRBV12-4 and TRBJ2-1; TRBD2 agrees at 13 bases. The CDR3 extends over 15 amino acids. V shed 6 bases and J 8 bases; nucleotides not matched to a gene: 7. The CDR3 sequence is CASSATSGRVYEQFF. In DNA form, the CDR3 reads TGTGCCAGCAGCGCTACTAGCGGGAGGGTCTATGAGCAGTTCTTC.

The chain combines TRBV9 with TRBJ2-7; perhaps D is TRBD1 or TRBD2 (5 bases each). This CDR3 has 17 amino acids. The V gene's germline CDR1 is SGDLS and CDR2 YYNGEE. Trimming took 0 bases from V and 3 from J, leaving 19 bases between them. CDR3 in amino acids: CASSVAPPGQGDYEQYF. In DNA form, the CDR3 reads TGTGCCAGCAGCGTAGCCCCCCCCGGGCAGGGAGACTACGAGCAGTACTTC.

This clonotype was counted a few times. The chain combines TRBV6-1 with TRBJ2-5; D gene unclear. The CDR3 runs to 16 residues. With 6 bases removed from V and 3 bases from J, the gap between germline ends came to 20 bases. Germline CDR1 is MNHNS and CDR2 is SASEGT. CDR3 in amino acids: CASSSLLDGQEETQYF. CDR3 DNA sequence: TGTGCCAGCAGCTCCCTCCTCGACGGGCAAGAAGAGACCCAGTACTTC.

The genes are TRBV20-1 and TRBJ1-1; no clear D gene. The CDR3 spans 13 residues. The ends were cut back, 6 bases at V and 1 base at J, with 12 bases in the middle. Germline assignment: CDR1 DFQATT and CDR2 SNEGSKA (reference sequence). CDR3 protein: CSARADRNTEAFF. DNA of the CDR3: TGCAGTGCCCGCGCCGACCGGAACACTGAAGCTTTCTTT.

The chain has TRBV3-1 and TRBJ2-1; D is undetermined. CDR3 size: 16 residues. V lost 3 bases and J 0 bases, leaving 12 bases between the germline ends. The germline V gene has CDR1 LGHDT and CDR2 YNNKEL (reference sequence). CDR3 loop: CASSHRLNSSYNEQFF. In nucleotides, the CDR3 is TGTGCCAGCAGCCATCGACTGAACTCCTCCTACAATGAGCAGTTCTTC.

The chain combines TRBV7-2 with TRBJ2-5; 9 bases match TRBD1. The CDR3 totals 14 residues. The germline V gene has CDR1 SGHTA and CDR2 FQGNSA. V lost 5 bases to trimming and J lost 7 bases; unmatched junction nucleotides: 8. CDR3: CASSTRTGDRTQYF. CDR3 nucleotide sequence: TGTGCCAGCAGCACGCGGACAGGGGATAGGACCCAGTACTTC. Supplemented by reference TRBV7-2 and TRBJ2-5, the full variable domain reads GAGVSQSPSNKVTEKGKDVELRCDPISGHTALYWYRQSLGQGLEFLIYFQGNSAPDKSGLPSDRFSAERTGGSVSTLTIQRTQQEDSAVYLCASSTRTGDRTQYFGPGTRLLVL.

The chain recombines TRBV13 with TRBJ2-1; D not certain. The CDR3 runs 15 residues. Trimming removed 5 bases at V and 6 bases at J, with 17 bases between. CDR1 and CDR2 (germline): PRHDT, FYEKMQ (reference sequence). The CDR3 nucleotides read TGTGCCAGCAGCGACTCCGGGCCCACCACCAATGAGCAGTTCTTC. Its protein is CASSDSGPTTNEQFF.

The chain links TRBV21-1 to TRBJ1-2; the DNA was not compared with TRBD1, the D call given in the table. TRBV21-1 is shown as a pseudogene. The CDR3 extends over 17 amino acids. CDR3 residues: CASSKATGKPTNYGYTF. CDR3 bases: TGTGCCAGCAGCAAAGCGACAGGCAAGCCCACTAACTATGGCTACACCTTC.

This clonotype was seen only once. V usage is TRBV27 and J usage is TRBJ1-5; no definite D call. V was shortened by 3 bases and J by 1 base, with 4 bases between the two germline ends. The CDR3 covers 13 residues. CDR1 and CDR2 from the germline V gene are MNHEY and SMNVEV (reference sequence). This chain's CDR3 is CASSFASNQPQHF. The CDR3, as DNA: TGTGCCAGCAGTTTCGCAAGCAATCAGCCCCAGCATTTT.

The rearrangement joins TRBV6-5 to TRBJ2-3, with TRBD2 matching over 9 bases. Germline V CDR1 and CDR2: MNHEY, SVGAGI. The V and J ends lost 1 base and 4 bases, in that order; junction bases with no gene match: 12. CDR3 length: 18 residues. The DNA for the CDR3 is TGTGCCAGCAGTTACTTTCCGGGACTAGCCCAGCACGCAGATACGCAGTATTTT. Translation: CASSYFPGLAQHADTQYF.

This chain's CDR3 is CATSRSRSPLHF. CDR3 coding DNA: TGTGCCACCAGCAGATCCCGTTCACCCCTCCACTTT. V usage is TRBV15 and J usage is TRBJ1-6; no reliable D call. The CDR3 sequence is 12 residues long. Trimming stripped 2 bases from V and 9 bases from J, with 5 bases between. The germline V gene encodes CDR1 LNHNV and CDR2 YYDKDF (reference sequence). Full variable domain (outside the CDR3, taken from reference TRBV15 and TRBJ1-6): DAMVIQNPRYQVTQFGKPVTLSCSQTLNHNVMYWYQQKSSQAPKLLFHYYDKDFNNEADTPDNFQSRRPNTSFCFLDIRSPGLGDTAMYLCATSRSRSPLHFGNGTRLTVT.

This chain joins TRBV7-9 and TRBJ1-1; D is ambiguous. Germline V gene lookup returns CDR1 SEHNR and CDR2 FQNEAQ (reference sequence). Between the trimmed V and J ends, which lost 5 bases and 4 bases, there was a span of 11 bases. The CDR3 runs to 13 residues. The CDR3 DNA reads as TGTGCCAGCAGCCGGGAATGGGGCACTGAAGCTTTCTTT. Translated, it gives CASSREWGTEAFF.

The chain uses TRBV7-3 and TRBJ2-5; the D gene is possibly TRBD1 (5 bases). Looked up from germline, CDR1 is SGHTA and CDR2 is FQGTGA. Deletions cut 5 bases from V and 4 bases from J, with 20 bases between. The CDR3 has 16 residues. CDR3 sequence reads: CASSPETIIQGETQYF. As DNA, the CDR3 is TGTGCCAGCAGCCCGGAAACAATAATTCAGGGAGAGACCCAGTACTTC.

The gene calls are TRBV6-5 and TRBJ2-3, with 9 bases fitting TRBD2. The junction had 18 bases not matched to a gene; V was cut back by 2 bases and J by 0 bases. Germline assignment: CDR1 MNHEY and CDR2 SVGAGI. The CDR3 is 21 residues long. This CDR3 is CASSYLWSGGTLPSSTDTQYF. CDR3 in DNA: TGTGCCAGCAGTTACCTTTGGAGCGGGGGGACCTTACCCTCTAGCACAGATACGCAGTATTTT.

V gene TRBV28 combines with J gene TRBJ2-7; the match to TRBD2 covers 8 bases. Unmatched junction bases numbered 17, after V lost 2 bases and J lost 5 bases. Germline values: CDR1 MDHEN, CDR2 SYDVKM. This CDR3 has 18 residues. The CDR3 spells CASSLSPLAGGFSHEQYF. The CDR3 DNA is TGTGCCAGCAGTTTAAGCCCGCTCGCGGGGGGATTTTCCCACGAGCAGTACTTC.

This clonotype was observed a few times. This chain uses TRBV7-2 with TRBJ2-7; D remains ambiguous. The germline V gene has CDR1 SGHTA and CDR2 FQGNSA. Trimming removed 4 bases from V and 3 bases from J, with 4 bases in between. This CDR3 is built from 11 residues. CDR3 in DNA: TGTGCCAGCAGCTCCCGCTACGAGCAGTACTTC. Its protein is CASSSRYEQYF.

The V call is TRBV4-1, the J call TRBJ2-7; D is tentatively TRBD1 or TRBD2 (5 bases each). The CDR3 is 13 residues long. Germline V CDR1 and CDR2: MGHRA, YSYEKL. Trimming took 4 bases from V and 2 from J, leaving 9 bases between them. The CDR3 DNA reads TGCGCCAGCAGCCCGGGACCCACCTACGAGCAGTACGTC. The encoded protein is CASSPGPTYEQYV.

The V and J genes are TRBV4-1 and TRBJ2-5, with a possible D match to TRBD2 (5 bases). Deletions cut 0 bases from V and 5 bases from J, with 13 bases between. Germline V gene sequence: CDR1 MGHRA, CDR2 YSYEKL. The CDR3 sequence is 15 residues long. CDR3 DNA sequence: TGCGCCAGCAGCCAAGATCGAGGAGGTGGGGAGACCCAGTACTTC. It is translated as CASSQDRGGGETQYF.

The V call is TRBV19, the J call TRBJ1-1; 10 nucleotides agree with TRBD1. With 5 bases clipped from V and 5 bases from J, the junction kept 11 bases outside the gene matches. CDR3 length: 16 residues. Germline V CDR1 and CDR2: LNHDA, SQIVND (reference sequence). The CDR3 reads CASSSAGQGFYTEAFF. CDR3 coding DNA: TGTGCCAGTAGTTCGGCGGGACAGGGGTTTTATACTGAAGCTTTCTTT.

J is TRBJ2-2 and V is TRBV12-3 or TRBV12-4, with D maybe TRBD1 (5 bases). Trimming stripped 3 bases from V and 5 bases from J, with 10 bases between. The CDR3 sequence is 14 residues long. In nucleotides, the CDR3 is TGTGCCAGCAGTTTTCGACAGTTGACCGGGGAGCTGTTTTTT. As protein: CASSFRQLTGELFF.

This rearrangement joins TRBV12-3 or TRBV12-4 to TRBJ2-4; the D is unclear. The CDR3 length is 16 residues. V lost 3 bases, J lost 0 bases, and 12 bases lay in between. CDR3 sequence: CASSFYDHLAKNIQYF. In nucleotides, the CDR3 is TGTGCCAGCAGTTTCTACGATCATCTAGCCAAAAACATTCAGTACTTC.

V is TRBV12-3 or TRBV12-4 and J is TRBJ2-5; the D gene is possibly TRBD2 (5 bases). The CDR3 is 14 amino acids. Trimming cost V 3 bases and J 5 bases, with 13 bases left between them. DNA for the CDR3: TGTGCCAGCAGTTTGGCGGCTAGCTGGGAGACCCAGTACTTC. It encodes CASSLAASWETQYF.

The CDR3 sequence is CAWSSGSSYNEQFF. DNA for the CDR3: TGTGCCTGGAGTAGCGGGAGCTCCTACAATGAGCAGTTCTTC. The chain uses TRBV30 and TRBJ2-1; TRBD2 matches 8 bases. Germline CDR1 GTSNPN, CDR2 SVGIG (reference sequence). Trimming cost V 2 bases and J 0 bases; bases outside gene matches: 0. The CDR3 extends over 14 amino acids.